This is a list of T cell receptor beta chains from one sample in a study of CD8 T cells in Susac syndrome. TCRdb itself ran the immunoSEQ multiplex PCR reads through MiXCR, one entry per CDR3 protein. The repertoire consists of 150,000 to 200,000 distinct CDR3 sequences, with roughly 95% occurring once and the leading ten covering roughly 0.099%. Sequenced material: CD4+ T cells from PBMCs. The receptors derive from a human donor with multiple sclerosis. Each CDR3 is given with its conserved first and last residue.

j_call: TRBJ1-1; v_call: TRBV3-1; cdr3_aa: CASSRGLFGSTEAFF
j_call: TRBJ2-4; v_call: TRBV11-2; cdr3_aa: CASSLGWSSGVDIQYF
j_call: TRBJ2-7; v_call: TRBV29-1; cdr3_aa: CSARGLVFDEQYF
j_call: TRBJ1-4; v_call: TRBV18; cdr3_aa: CASSLLGTPKEKLFF
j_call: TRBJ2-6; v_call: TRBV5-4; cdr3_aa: CASSSLGGSGISGANVLIF
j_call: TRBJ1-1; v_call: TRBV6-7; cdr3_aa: CASSYVNTEAFF
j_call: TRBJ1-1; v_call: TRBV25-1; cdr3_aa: CASSVEGSNTEAFF
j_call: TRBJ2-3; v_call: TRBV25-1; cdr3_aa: CASSESVSTDTQYF
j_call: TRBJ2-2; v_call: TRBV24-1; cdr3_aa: CATSDPAAGGGELFF
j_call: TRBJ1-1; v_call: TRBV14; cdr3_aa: CASSPGISGRPEAFF
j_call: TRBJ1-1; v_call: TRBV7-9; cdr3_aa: CASSLEPPNTEAFF
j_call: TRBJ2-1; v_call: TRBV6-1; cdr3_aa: CASSDYGGGGNEQFF
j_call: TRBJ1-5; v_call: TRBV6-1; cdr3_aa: CASTAQANQPQHF